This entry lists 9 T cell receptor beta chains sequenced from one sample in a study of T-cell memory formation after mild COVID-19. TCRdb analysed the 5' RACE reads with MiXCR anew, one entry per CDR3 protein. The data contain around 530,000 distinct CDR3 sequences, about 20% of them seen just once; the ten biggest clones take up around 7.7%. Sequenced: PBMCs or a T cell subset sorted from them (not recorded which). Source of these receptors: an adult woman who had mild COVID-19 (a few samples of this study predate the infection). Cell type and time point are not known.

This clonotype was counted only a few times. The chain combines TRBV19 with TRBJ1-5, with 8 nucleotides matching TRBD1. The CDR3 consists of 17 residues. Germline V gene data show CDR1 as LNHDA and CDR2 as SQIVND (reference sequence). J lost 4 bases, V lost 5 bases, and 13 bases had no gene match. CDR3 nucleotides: TGTGCCAGTAGTGTGAAAGGGACAGGTGGGAAAAATCAGCCCCAGCATTTT. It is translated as CASSVKGTGGKNQPQHF.

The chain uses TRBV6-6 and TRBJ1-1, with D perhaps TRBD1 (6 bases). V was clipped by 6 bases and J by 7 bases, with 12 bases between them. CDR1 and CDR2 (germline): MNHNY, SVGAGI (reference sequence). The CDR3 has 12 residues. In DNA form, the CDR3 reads TGTGCCAGCAGGGAAGGGGGATATGAAGCTTTCTTT. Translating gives CASREGGYEAFF.

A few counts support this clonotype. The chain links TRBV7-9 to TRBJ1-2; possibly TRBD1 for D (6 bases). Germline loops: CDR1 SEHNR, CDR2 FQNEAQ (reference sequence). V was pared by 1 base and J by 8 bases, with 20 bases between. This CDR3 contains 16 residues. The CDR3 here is CASSLGGGGLPGGYTF. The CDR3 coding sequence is TGTGCCAGCAGCTTAGGTGGGGGGGGCCTCCCCGGAGGCTACACCTTC.

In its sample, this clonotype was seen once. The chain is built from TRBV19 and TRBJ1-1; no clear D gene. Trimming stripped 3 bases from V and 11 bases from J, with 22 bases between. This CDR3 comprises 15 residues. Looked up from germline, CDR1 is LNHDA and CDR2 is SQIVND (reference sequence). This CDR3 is CASSILPLVPPYAFF. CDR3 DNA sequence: TGTGCCAGTAGTATTCTTCCGTTGGTCCCTCCTTATGCTTTCTTT.

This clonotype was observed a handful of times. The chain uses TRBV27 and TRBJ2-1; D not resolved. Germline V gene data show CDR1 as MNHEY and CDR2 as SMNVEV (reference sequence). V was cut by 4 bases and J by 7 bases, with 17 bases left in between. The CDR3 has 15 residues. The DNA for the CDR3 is TGTGCCAGCAGTTCATTGGGGAAAATTTTTAATGAGCAGTTCTTC. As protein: CASSSLGKIFNEQFF.

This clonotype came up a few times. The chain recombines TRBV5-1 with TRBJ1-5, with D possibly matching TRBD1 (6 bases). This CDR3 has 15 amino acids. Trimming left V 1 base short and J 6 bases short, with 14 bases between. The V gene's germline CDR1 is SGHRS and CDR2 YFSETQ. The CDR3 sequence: CASSLISGDGQPQHF. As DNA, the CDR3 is TGCGCCAGCAGCTTGATATCAGGGGATGGTCAGCCCCAGCATTTT.

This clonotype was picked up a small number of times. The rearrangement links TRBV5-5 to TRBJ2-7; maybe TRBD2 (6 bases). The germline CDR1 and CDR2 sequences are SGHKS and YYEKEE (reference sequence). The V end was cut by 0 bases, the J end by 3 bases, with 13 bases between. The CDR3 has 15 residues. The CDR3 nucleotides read TGTGCCAGCAGCTTGGCCTCGGGAGAGAGCTACGAGCAGTACTTC. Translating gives CASSLASGESYEQYF.

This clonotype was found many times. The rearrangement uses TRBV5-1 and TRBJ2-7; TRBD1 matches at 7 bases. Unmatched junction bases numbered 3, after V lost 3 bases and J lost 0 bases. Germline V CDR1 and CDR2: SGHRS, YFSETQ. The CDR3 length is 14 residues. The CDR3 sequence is CASSYGQVSYEQYF. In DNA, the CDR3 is TGCGCCAGCAGCTACGGACAGGTCTCCTACGAGCAGTACTTC.

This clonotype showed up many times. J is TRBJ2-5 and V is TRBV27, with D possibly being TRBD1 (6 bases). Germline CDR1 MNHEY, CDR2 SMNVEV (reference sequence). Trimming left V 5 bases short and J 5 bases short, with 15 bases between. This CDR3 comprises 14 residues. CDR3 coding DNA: TGTGCCAGCAGTGTCTACACTAGGGGGGAGACCCAGTACTTC. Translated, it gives CASSVYTRGETQYF.